This is a list of T cell receptor beta chains from one sample in a study of T-cell reconstitution after alpha-beta-depleted transplantation in children. Each CDR3 protein is one row after TCRdb ran MiXCR on the PCR reads. The profile shows some 300,000 distinct CDR3 sequences, less than 9.5% of them singletons. The sequenced sample was peripheral blood, obtained 360 days after TCRalphabeta/CD19-depleted stem cell transplant. Receptor source: a female patient aged 2-9 years who had a stem cell transplant for Fanconi anemia, so the T cells may come from the graft donor. Each CDR3 is given with its conserved first and last residue. The D gene is left open where the match is weak. For some rows the clone size is stated as once, few or many, or as a class when expanded; others skip it.

d_call j_call clone_size v_call cdr3_aa cdr3_nt
. TRBJ2-7 few TRBV20-1 CSARRDGTYEQYF TGCAGTGCCAGACGGGACGGAACCTACGAGCAGTACTTC
. TRBJ2-1 . TRBV9 CASSPPRRSEQFF TGTGCCAGCAGCCCCCCCCGACGTAGCGAGCAGTTCTTC
TRBD2 TRBJ2-3 . TRBV5-4 CASSSGMGLAGGRVEDTQYF TGTGCCAGCAGCTCAGGGATGGGACTAGCGGGGGGGAGAGTTGAGGATACGCAGTATTTT
. TRBJ2-6 many TRBV3-1 CASSPGFSGANVLTF TGTGCCAGCAGCCCGGGGTTCTCTGGGGCCAACGTCCTGACTTTC
. TRBJ1-1 few TRBV7-7 CASSFSPGHLMNTEAFF TGTGCTAGCAGCTTTTCTCCGGGACATCTTATGAACACTGAAGCTTTCTTT
TRBD1 TRBJ1-4 many TRBV9 CASSVSAGGANEKLFF TGTGCCAGCAGCGTAAGCGCAGGGGGAGCTAATGAAAAACTGTTTTTT
. TRBJ1-1 many TRBV12-3/TRBV12-4 CASTHLSIRNTEAFF TGTGCCAGCACTCACCTTAGTATAAGGAATACTGAAGCTTTCTTT
. TRBJ1-1 many TRBV7-9 CASSPPGPSTTEAFF TGTGCCAGCAGCCCCCCGGGACCGTCCACCACTGAAGCTTTCTTT
. TRBJ2-4 many TRBV4-3 CASSQDLGGVVAKNIQYF TGCGCCAGCAGCCAAGACCTGGGGGGCGTGGTAGCCAAAAACATTCAGTACTTC
TRBD1 TRBJ1-2 many TRBV29-1 CSVEDFADRGAFYGYTF TGCAGCGTTGAAGACTTCGCTGACAGGGGGGCTTTCTATGGCTACACCTTC
TRBD1 TRBJ2-3 many TRBV9 CASSGRDRAFLLELTDTQYF TGTGCCAGCAGCGGTCGGGACAGGGCCTTTTTATTGGAACTCACAGATACGCAGTATTTT
. TRBJ2-1 few TRBV19 CASSNLLGVNEQFF TGTGCCAGTAGTAACTTGTTGGGGGTCAATGAGCAGTTCTTC
TRBD1 TRBJ1-6 many TRBV7-6 CASSSTGVSPLHF TGTGCCAGCAGCTCGACAGGGGTTTCACCCCTCCACTTT